The T cell receptor (beta chain) described here comes from a study of T-cell reconstitution after alpha-beta-depleted transplantation in children. It was with unique molecular identifiers that the TCRbeta library was prepared. MiXCR was run by TCRdb on the PCR reads, yielding one entry per CDR3 protein. The sample includes some 500,000 distinct CDR3 sequences, around 18% of them seen just once. This TCR was sampled from a human donor who donated a stem cell graft to a child with acute lymphoblastic leukemia. The source was PBMCs from the stem cell graft donor, collected from the stem cell graft.

Here the CDR3 reads CATSDLTGGGYTF. CDR3 in DNA: TGTGCCACCAGTGATTTGACAGGCGGTGGCTACACCTTC. The chain employs TRBV24-1 and TRBJ1-2, with a tentative D call TRBD1 (5 bases). The germline CDR1 and CDR2 sequences are KGHDR and SFDVKD. Trimming removed 0 bases at V and 7 bases at J, with 8 bases between. This CDR3 region has 13 residues.